The 8 T cell receptor beta chains reported below all come from one sample, sequenced in a study of cytomegalovirus exposure and HLA in healthy donors. Profiled with immunoSEQ multiplex PCR; TCRdb holds only in-frame clones, not every one. The sample holds about 260,000 clones, 90% seen once. Sequencing was carried out using PBMCs. The receptor set was obtained from a woman in her 30s in good health and CMV-seronegative.

This clone was detected once. The chain links TRBV29-1 to TRBJ2-2; D perhaps matches TRBD2 (5 bases). CDR3 size: 13 residues. Germline V gene lookup returns CDR1 SQVTM and CDR2 ANQGSEA. V was cut by 7 bases and J by 8 bases, with 17 bases left in between. CDR3 residues: CSAKTGNVGELFF. The CDR3 bases are TGCAGCGCAAAGACCGGGAACGTGGGGGAGCTGTTTTTT.

The V gene is TRBV11-3, the J gene TRBJ2-7; TRBD1 agrees at 8 bases. After removal of 5 bases from V and 0 bases from J, the junction contained 12 bases not matched to a gene. The CDR3 loop spans 17 amino acids. The germline CDR1 and CDR2 sequences are SGHNT and YENEEA. The CDR3 loop reads CASSSPGGSISSYEQYF. In DNA form, the CDR3 reads TGTGCCAGCAGCAGTCCAGGGGGCTCTATTAGCTCCTACGAGCAGTACTTC.

Worth noting for this clone: Other DNA sequences in the same sample also yield this CDR3. This rearrangement joins TRBV28 to TRBJ2-5, with 7 nucleotides matching TRBD2. The CDR3 consists of 14 residues. Trimming at V came to 0 bases and at J to 4 bases, leaving 2 bases not matched to a gene. Germline CDR1 reads MDHEN; CDR2 reads SYDVKM. The CDR3 loop reads CASSLWGEGETQYF. The CDR3 nucleotides read TGTGCCAGCAGTTTATGGGGGGAGGGAGAGACCCAGTACTTC.

The rearrangement links TRBV18 to TRBJ2-7, with D uncertain. The germline V and J ends were trimmed by 5 bases and 3 bases, with 5 bases remaining between them. The CDR3 spans 11 residues. CDR1 KGHSH and CDR2 LQKENI come from the germline V gene. CDR3 bases: TGTGCCAGCTCAGTTAACTACGAGCAGTACTTC. It yields the protein CASSVNYEQYF. The variable domain in full, completed from reference TRBV18 and TRBJ2-7, reads NAGVMQNPRHLVRRRGQEARLRCSPMKGHSHVYWYRQLPEEGLKFMVYLQKENIIDESGMPKERFSAEFPKEGPSILRIQQVVRGDSAAYFCASSVNYEQYFGPGTRLTVT.

The V and J genes are TRBV7-8 and TRBJ2-7, with 8 nucleotides matching TRBD1. J lost 1 base, V lost 5 bases, and 7 bases had no gene match. The CDR3 is made up of 15 amino acids. Germline V lookup: CDR1 SGHVS, CDR2 FQNEAQ. The CDR3 region is CASSVTGGFSYEQYF. The CDR3, as DNA: TGTGCCAGCAGCGTCACAGGGGGGTTTTCCTACGAGCAGTACTTC.

The chain combines TRBV5-1 with TRBJ2-7, with a weak D call TRBD1 (8 bases). The germline V and J ends were trimmed by 4 bases and 0 bases, with 14 bases remaining between them. CDR1 is SGHRS and CDR2 is YFSETQ in the germline V gene. This CDR3 is built from 15 residues. For the CDR3, the DNA is TGCGCCAGCAGCGAACAGGGGGGGAGCTCCTACGAGCAGTACTTC. It translates to CASSEQGGSSYEQYF.

This chain uses TRBV14 with TRBJ2-5, with D possibly TRBD2 on 5 matching bases. The CDR3 sequence is 13 residues long. The germline gives CDR1 SGHDN, CDR2 FVKESK. Trimming removed 0 bases from V and 5 bases from J, with 7 bases in between. Here the CDR3 DNA reads TGTGCCAGCAGCCAAGAAGGCGGGGAGACCCAGTACTTC. Translation: CASSQEGGETQYF.

The chain is built from TRBV9 and TRBJ2-1; 11 nucleotides match TRBD2. The CDR3 runs to 15 residues. The V segment lost 1 base and the J segment 7 bases; nucleotides outside the gene matches: 4. Germline V lookup: CDR1 SGDLS, CDR2 YYNGEE. CDR3 nucleotide sequence: TGTGCCAGCAGCGTAACTAGCGGGAGTTCAAATGAGCAGTTCTTC. Translating gives CASSVTSGSSNEQFF.